Listed below are T cell receptor beta chains from one sample, sequenced in a study of Graves' ophthalmopathy and Graves' hyperthyroidism. TCRdb re-called the multiplex PCR reads with MiXCR, one entry per CDR3 protein. This table has around 1,200,000 distinct CDR3 sequences, 35% to 40% appearing once. Sequences were obtained from peripheral blood or thyroid tissue (not recorded which). These receptors were collected from an adult man with Graves' hyperthyroidism. The CDR3 runs from the conserved cysteine through the conserved F or W. The D gene is left open where the match is weak. Clone sizes are given selectively: once, few, many, or a class where the clone is expanded.

TRBV29-1,NA,NA,TRBJ1-2,CSVEKSANYGYTF,TGCAGCGTTGAAAAGTCAGCTAACTATGGCTACACCTTC
TRBV20-1,many,NA,TRBJ2-5,CSARDRGGETQYF,TGCAGTGCTAGAGATCGAGGGGGAGAGACCCAGTACTTC
TRBV13,NA,TRBD1,TRBJ2-7,CASTVRQGNYEQYF,TGTGCCAGCACCGTACGACAGGGAAACTACGAGCAGTACTTC
TRBV15,many,NA,TRBJ1-4,CATSGQRGDYDEKLFF,TGTGCCACCAGCGGACAGCGCGGGGATTACGATGAAAAACTGTTTTTT
TRBV5-4,NA,NA,TRBJ2-7,CASSSTGTTVREQYF,TGTGCCAGCAGCTCCACCGGGACCACAGTGAGGGAGCAGTACTTC
TRBV29-1,NA,NA,TRBJ2-5,CSARDRTGTQNF,TGCAGTGCTAGAGATAGGACGGGTACGCAGAACTTC
TRBV15,many,NA,TRBJ1-5,CATSTGRSADQPQHF,TGTGCCACGAGTACAGGCAGGTCCGCGGATCAGCCCCAGCATTTT
TRBV19,few,NA,TRBJ1-1,CASRWGPNTEAFF,TGTGCCAGTAGATGGGGACCGAATACTGAAGCTTTCTTT
TRBV11-2,NA,NA,TRBJ2-2,CASSLRAAGTGELFF,TGTGCCAGCAGCTTAAGGGCTGCGGGGACCGGGGAGCTGTTTTTT
TRBV9,few,NA,TRBJ1-2,CASSPEENYGYTF,TGTGCCAGCTCACCAGAGGAGAACTATGGCTACACCTTC
TRBV27,NA,NA,TRBJ1-5,CASGHQGNQPQHF,TGTGCCAGCGGGCATCAGGGCAATCAGCCCCAGCATTTT
TRBV7-9,NA,NA,TRBJ1-1,CASSAAGGGGDTEAFF,TGTGCCAGCAGCGCAGCAGGAGGCGGTGGGGACACTGAAGCTTTCTTT
TRBV19,NA,TRBD2,TRBJ2-7,CASSIELAAARYEQYF,TGTGCCAGTAGTATCGAACTAGCGGCAGCCAGATACGAGCAGTACTTC
TRBV11-1,NA,NA,TRBJ2-5,CASIRGGSQGTQYF,TGTGCCAGCATTAGGGGGGGATCCCAGGGGACCCAGTACTTC
TRBV7-8,many,NA,TRBJ1-5,CASSLLPTGPTDNQPQHF,TGTGCCAGCAGCTTATTGCCAACCGGGCCGACGGACAATCAGCCCCAGCATTTT
TRBV19,many,NA,TRBJ1-5,CASSISEYSNQPQHF,TGTGCCAGTAGTATATCCGAATATAGCAATCAGCCCCAGCATTTT
TRBV7-9,NA,NA,TRBJ1-1,CASSLQGGSTEAFF,TGTGCCAGCAGCTTACAGGGCGGCAGCACTGAAGCTTTCTTT
TRBV3-1,NA,TRBD2,TRBJ2-5,CASSQGTSRTETQYF,TGTGCCAGCAGCCAAGGGACTAGCCGGACCGAGACCCAGTACTTC
TRBV5-1,NA,NA,TRBJ2-7,CASSVLGDRDEQYF,TGCGCCAGCAGCGTGCTAGGGGATCGCGACGAGCAGTACTTC
TRBV7-8,NA,TRBD1,TRBJ1-6,CASSLRGQGQPPLHF,TGTGCCAGCAGCTTGAGGGGACAGGGCCAACCACCCCTCCACTTT
TRBV20-1,NA,NA,TRBJ1-4,CSPVSGRREKLFF,TGCAGTCCTGTCTCAGGGAGGAGAGAAAAACTGTTTTTT
TRBV10-3,many,TRBD2,TRBJ2-7,CAITSGSSYEQYF,TGTGCCATCACTAGCGGGAGTTCCTACGAGCAGTACTTC
TRBV4-3,many,TRBD1,TRBJ1-1,CASSQGFGTAETEAFF,TGCGCCAGCAGCCAAGGATTCGGGACAGCGGAGACTGAAGCTTTCTTT
TRBV20-1,NA,NA,TRBJ2-7,CSARDVGSSYEQYF,TGCAGTGCTCGGGACGTTGGGAGCTCCTACGAGCAGTACTTT
TRBV25-1,few,NA,TRBJ1-1,CASSPATGVKAFF,TGTGCCAGCAGTCCGGCGACAGGAGTTAAAGCTTTCTTT
TRBV10-3,many,TRBD1,TRBJ1-1,CAISDFDRGYAEAFF,TGTGCCATCAGTGATTTTGACAGGGGGTACGCTGAAGCTTTCTTT
TRBV2,NA,NA,TRBJ1-5,CASSPSRGRGQMEPQHF,TGTGCCAGCAGCCCGTCGCGAGGGCGGGGGCAAATGGAGCCCCAGCATTTT
TRBV10-3,NA,NA,TRBJ2-5,CARGRGLETQYF,TGTGCTAGGGGGCGGGGGTTAGAGACCCAGTACTTC
TRBV7-8,many,TRBD1,TRBJ1-2,CASSPRTAGTEVGYTF,TGTGCCAGCAGCCCTAGAACGGCCGGGACAGAGGTGGGCTACACCTTC
TRBV19,NA,NA,TRBJ1-2,CASSMILSGYTF,TGTGCCAGTAGTATGATACTCAGCGGCTACACCTTC
TRBV12-3/TRBV12-4,many,TRBD1,TRBJ1-2,CASSIRTGYGYTF,TGTGCCAGCAGTATCCGGACAGGGTATGGCTACACCTTC
TRBV10-3,many,NA,TRBJ1-2,CAISERGGSTNGYTF,TGTGCCATCAGTGAGAGGGGAGGCAGCACTAATGGCTACACCTTC
TRBV29-1,NA,NA,TRBJ1-2,CSVVGGYYGYTF,TGCAGCGTTGTCGGGGGCTATTATGGCTACACCTTC
TRBV10-3,NA,TRBD2,TRBJ2-5,CAISEGQTSGRETQYF,TGTGCCATCAGTGAGGGCCAGACTAGCGGGAGAGAGACCCAGTACTTC
TRBV7-3,few,NA,TRBJ1-1,CASSRNRENTEAFF,TGTGCCAGCAGCCGGAACAGGGAGAACACTGAAGCTTTCTTT
TRBV15,NA,NA,TRBJ1-3,CATSRDRGAGLGNTIYF,TGTGCCACCAGCAGAGATCGAGGCGCCGGGCTGGGAAACACCATATATTTT
TRBV25-1,once,NA,TRBJ1-1,CASSEFPGRRDTEAFF,TGTGCCAGCAGTGAATTCCCGGGGCGGAGGGACACTGAAGCTTTCTTT
TRBV12-3/TRBV12-4,many,NA,TRBJ2-7,CASSLSHSSYEQYF,TGTGCCAGCAGTTTAAGTCACAGCTCCTACGAGCAGTACTTC
TRBV7-6,NA,NA,TRBJ2-1,CASSPGLNPYNEQFF,TGTGCCAGCAGCCCGGGGCTGAACCCCTACAATGAGCAGTTCTTC
TRBV6-5,NA,NA,TRBJ2-6,CASRPGNSGANVLTF,TGTGCCAGCAGACCAGGTAACTCTGGGGCCAACGTCCTGACTTTC
TRBV15,NA,TRBD1,TRBJ1-6,CATSSERQGGNSPLHF,TGTGCCACCAGCAGTGAGCGACAGGGTGGTAATTCACCCCTCCACTTT
TRBV29-1,many,TRBD1,TRBJ2-7,CSVRRSTGGGEQYF,TGCAGCGTTCGGAGGTCGACAGGGGGTGGCGAGCAGTACTTC
TRBV5-1,NA,TRBD1,TRBJ2-7,CASSRDRYGQYF,TGCGCCAGCAGCAGGGACAGGTACGGGCAGTACTTC
TRBV20-1,few,TRBD1,TRBJ2-7,CSARADREYEQYF,TGCAGTGCTAGAGCGGACAGGGAATACGAGCAGTACTTC
TRBV6-5,NA,TRBD2,TRBJ2-2,CASSRLAPAGELFF,TGTGCCAGCAGCCGACTAGCACCTGCCGGGGAGCTGTTTTTT
TRBV15,NA,NA,TRBJ2-6,CATSLGGSGANVLTF,TGTGCCACCAGCTTGGGAGGCTCTGGGGCCAACGTCCTGACTTTC